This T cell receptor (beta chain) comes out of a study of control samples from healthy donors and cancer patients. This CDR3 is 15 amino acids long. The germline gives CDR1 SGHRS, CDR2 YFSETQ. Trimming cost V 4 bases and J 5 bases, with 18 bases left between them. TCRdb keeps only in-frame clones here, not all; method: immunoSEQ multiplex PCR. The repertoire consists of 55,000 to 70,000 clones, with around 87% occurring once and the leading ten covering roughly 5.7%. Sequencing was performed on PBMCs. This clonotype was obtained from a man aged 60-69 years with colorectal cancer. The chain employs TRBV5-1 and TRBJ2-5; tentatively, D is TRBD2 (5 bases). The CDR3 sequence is CASSPGIFSQETQYF. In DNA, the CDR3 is TGCGCCAGCAGCCCCGGGATCTTCTCGCAGGAGACCCAGTACTTC.